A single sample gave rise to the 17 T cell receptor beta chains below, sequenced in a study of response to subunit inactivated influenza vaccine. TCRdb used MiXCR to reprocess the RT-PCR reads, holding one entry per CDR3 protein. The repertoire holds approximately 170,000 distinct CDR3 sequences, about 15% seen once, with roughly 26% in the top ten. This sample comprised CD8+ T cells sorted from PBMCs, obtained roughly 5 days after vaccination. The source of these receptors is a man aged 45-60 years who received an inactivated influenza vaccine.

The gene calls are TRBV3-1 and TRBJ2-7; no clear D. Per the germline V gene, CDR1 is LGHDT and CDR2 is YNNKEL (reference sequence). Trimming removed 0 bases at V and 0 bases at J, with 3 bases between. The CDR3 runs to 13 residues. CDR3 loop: CASSQDLSYEQYF. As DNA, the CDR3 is TGTGCCAGCAGCCAAGATCTCTCCTACGAGCAGTACTTC.

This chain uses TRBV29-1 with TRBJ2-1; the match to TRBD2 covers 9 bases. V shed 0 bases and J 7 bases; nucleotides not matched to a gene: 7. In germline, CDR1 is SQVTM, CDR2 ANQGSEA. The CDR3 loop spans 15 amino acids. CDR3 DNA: TGCAGCGTTGAAGATCGAGGGACTAGCACGAATGAGCAGTTCTTC. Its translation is CSVEDRGTSTNEQFF.

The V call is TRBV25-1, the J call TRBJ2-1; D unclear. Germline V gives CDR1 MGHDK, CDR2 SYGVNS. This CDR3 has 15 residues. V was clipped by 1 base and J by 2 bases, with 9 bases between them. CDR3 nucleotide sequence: TGTGCCAGCAGTGAATGGGTAGGGACCTACAATGAGCAGTTCTTC. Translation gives CASSEWVGTYNEQFF.

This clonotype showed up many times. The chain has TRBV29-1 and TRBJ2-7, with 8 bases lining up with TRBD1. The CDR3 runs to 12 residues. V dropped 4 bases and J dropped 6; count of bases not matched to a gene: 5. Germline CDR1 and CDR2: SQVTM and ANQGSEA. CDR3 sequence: CSVAQGGGEQYF. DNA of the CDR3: TGCAGCGTTGCACAGGGGGGAGGCGAGCAGTACTTC.

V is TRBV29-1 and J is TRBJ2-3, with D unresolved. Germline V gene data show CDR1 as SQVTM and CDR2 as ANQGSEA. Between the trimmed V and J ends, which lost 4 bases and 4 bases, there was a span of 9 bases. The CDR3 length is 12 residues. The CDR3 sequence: CSVAHPPDTQYF. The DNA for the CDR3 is TGCAGCGTTGCACATCCGCCAGATACGCAGTATTTT.

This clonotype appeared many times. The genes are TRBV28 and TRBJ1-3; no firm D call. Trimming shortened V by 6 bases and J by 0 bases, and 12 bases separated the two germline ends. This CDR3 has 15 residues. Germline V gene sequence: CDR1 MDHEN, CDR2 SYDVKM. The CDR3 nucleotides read TGTGCCAGCAGGCAAGATTGGTTCTCTGGAAACACCATATATTTT. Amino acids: CASRQDWFSGNTIYF.

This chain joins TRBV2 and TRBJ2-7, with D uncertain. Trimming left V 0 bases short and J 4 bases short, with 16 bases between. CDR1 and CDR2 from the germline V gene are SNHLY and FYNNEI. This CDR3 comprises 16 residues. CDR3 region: CASSEALRDGIYEQYF. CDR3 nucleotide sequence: TGTGCCAGCAGTGAAGCGCTTCGTGACGGAATATACGAGCAGTACTTC.

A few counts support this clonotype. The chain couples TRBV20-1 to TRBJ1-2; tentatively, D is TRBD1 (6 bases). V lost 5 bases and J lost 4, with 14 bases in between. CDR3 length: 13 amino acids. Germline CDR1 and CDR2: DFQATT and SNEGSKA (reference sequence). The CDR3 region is CSAFTGTSYGYTF. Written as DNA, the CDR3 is TGCAGTGCTTTTACAGGGACCTCCTATGGCTACACCTTC.

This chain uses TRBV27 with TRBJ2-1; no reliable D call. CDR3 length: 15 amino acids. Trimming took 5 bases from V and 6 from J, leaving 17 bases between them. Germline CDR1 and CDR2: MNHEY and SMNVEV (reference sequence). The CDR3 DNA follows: TGTGCCAGCAGTGTCATCAGTGGGGTTATCAATGAGCAGTTCTTC. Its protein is CASSVISGVINEQFF.

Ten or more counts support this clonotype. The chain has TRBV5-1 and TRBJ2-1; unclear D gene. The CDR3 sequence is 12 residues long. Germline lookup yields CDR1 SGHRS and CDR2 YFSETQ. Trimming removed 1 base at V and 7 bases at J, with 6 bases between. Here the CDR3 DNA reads TGCGCCAGCAGCTTGTACCGGAATGAGCAGTTCTTC. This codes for CASSLYRNEQFF. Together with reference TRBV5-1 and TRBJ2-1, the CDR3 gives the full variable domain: KAGVTQTPRYLIKTRGQQVTLSCSPISGHRSVSWYQQTPGQGLQFLFEYFSETQRNKGNFPGRFSGRQFSNSRSEMNVSTLELGDSALYLCASSLYRNEQFFGPGTRLTVL.

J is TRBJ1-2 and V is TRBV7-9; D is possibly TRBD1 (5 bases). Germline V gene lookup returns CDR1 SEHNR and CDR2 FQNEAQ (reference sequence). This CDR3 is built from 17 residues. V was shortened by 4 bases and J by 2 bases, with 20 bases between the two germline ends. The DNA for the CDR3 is TGTGCCAGCAGCTATGCGGCAGGGCCTCACCAGAACTATGGCTACACCTTC. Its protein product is CASSYAAGPHQNYGYTF.

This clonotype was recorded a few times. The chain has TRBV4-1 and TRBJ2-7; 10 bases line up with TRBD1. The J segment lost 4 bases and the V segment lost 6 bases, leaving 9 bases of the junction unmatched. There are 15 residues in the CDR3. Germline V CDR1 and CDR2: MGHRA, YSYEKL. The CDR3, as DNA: TGCGCCAGCAGTTCATGGATGGGACAGGGGTACGAGCAGTACTTC. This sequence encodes CASSSWMGQGYEQYF.

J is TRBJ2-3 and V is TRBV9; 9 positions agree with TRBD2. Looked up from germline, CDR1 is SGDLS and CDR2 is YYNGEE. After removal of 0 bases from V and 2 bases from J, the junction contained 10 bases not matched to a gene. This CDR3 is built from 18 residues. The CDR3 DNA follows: TGTGCCAGCAGCGTAGCTTCCAGCGGGGGGCCGTTCACAGATACGCAGTATTTT. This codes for CASSVASSGGPFTDTQYF.

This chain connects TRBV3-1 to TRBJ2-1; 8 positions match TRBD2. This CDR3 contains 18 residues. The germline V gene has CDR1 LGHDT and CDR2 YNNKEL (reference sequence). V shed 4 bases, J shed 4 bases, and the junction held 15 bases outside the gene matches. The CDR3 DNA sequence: TGTGCCAGCAGCCCGCTTTGGACTCTTGGCGGGGGGTACAATGAGCAGTTCTTC. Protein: CASSPLWTLGGGYNEQFF.

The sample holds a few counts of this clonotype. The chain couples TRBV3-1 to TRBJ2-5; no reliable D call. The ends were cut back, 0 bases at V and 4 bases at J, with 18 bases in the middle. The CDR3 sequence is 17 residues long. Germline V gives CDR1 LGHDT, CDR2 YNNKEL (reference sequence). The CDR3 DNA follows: TGTGCCAGCAGCCAAGACTTCCAGGCCACTTTGCGAGAGACCCAGTACTTC. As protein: CASSQDFQATLRETQYF.

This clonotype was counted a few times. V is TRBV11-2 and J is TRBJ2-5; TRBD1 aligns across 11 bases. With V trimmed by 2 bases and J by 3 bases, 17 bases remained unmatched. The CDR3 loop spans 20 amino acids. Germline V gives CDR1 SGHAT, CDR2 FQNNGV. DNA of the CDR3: TGTGCCAGCAGCTTATATGGTTGGGAGGACAGGGGGCTCATTAAAGAGACCCAGTACTTC. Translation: CASSLYGWEDRGLIKETQYF.

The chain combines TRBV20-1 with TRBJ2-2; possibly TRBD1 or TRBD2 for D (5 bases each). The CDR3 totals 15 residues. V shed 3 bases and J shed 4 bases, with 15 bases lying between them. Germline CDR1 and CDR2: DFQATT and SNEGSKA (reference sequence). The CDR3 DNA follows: TGCAGTGCTAGGGGTGCAGGGAGTGTCACCGGGGAGCTGTTTTTT. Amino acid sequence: CSARGAGSVTGELFF.